The following is a TCR beta chain sequence with its context. The antigen is unknown. The source of the sample is a study of radiation and T cells in renal cell carcinoma. On the study more broadly: Nephrectomy followed 15 Gy stereotactic body radiation by 4 weeks.

This CDR3 has 15 residues. Trimming at V came to 1 base and at J to 1 base, leaving 4 bases not matched to a gene. Germline V gene lookup returns CDR1 SGHNT and CDR2 YYREEE (reference sequence). Sequencing used immunoSEQ multiplex PCR; TCRdb keeps in-frame clones, though not all of them. The sample yields over 60,000 clones, 80% to 90% seen once. As to time point: blood 2 weeks post-SBRT. Treatment: 15 Gy SBRT to primary tumor, nephrectomy 4 weeks later. Serial blood draws occurred at baseline and 2 and 4 weeks post-SBRT. The patient's renal cell carcinoma had clear cell pathology. Study-wide findings and caveats: In blood, top tumor clones expanded by 2 weeks, shrinking by 4.

This clonotype was obtained from a woman aged 50 to 60 with renal cell carcinoma. The sequenced sample was blood, obtained from a patient whose treatment included radiotherapy and nephrectomy. The chain employs TRBV5-4 and TRBJ1-1; 7 bases line up with TRBD1. The CDR3 region has the DNA TGTGCCAGCAGCTTGAGCCAGGGGGAGAACACTGAAGCTTTCTTT. Its protein product is CASSLSQGENTEAFF.